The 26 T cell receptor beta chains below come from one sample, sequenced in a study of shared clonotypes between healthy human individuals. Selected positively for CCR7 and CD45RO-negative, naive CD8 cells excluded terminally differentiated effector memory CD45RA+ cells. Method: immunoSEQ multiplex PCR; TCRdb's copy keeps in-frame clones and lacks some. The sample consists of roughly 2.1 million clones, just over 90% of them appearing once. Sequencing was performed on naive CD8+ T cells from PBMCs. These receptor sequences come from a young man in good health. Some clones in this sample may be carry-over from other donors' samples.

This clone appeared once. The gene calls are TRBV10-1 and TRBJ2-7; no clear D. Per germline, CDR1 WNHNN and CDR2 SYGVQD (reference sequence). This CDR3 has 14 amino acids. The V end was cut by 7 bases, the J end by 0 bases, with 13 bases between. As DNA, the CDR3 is TGCGCCAGCAAGAACGACAAGGGCTCCTACGAGCAGTACTTC. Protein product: CASKNDKGSYEQYF.

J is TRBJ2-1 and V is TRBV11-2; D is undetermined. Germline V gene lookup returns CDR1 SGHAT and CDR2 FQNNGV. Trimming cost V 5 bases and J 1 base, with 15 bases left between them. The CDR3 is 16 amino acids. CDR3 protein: CASSPEFLRSYNEQFF. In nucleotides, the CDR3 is TGTGCCAGCAGCCCGGAATTCTTGCGGTCCTACAATGAGCAGTTCTTC.

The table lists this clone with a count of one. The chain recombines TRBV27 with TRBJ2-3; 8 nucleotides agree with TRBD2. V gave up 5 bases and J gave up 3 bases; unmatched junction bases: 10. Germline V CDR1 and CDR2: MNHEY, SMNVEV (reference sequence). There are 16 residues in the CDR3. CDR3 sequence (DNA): TGTGCCAGCAGTCCCCTAGCCAGCGGGAGAACAGATACGCAGTATTTT. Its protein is CASSPLASGRTDTQYF.

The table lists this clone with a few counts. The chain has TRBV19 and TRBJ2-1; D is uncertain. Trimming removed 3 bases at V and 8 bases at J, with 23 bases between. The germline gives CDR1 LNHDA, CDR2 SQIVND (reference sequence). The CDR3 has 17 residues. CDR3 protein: CASSILTPDMHLDEQFF. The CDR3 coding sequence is TGTGCCAGTAGTATCCTCACACCAGATATGCACCTTGATGAGCAGTTCTTC.

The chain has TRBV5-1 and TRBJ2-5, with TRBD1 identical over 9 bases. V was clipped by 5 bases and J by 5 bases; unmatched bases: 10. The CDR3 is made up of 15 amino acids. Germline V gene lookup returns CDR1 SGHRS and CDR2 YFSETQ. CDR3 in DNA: TGCGCCAGCAGACCCGGACAGGGGACGCGGGAGACCCAGTACTTC. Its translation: CASRPGQGTRETQYF.

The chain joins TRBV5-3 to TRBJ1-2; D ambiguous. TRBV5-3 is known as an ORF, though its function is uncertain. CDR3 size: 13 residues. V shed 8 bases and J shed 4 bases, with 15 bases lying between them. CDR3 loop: CARETCGGYGYTF. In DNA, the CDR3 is TGTGCCAGGGAGACTTGTGGAGGCTATGGCTACACCTTC.

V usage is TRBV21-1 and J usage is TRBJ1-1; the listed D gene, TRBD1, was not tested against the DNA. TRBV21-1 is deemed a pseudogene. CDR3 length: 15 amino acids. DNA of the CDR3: TGTGCCAGCAGCAAAAGGACAGGGACAAACACTGAAGCTTTCTTT. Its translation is CASSKRTGTNTEAFF.

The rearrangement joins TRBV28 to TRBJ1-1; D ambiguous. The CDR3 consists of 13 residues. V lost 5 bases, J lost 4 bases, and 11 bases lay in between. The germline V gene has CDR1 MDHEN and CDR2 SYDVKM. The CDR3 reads CASSTSWGTEAFF. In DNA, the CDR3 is TGTGCCAGCAGTACATCATGGGGCACTGAAGCTTTCTTT.

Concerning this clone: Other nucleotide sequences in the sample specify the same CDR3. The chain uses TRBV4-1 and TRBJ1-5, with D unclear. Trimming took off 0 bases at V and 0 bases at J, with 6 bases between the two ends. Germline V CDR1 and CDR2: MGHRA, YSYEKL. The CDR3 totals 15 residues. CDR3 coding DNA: TGCGCCAGCAGCCAAGATCGGGGTAGCAATCAGCCCCAGCATTTT. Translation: CASSQDRGSNQPQHF.

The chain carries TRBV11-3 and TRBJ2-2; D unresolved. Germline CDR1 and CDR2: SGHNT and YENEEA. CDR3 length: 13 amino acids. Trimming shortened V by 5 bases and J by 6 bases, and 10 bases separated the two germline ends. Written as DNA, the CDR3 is TGTGCCAGCAGCACCCGACACCCCGGGGAGCTGTTTTTT. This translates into CASSTRHPGELFF.

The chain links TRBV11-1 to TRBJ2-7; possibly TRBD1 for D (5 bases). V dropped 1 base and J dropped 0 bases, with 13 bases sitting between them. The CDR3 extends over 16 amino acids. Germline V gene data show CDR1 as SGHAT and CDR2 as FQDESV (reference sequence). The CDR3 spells CASSLDVTGSSYEQYF. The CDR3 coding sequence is TGTGCCAGCAGCTTAGATGTCACAGGCAGCTCCTACGAGCAGTACTTC.

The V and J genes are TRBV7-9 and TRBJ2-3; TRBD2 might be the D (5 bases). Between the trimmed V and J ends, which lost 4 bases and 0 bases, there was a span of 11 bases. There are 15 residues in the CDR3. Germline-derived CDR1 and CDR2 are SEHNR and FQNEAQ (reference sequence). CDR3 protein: CASSSRDLSTDTQYF. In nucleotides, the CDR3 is TGTGCCAGCAGCTCCCGGGATCTTAGCACAGATACGCAGTATTTT.

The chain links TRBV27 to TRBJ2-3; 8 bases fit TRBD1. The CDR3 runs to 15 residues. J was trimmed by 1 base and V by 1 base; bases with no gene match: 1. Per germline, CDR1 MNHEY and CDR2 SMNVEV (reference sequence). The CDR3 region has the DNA TGTGCCAGCAGTTTATGGGGACAGGGCACAGATACGCAGTATTTT. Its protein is CASSLWGQGTDTQYF.

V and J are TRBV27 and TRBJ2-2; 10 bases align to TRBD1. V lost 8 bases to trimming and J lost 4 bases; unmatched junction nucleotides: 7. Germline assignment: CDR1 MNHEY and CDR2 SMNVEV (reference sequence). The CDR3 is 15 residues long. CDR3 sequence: CASFAGTGVTGELFF. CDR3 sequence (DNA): TGTGCCAGCTTTGCCGGGACAGGGGTCACCGGGGAGCTGTTTTTT.

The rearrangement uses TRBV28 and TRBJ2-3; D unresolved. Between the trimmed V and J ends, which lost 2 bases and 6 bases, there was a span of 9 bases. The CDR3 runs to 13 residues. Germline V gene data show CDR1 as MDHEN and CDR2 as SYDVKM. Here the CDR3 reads CASSLLRLDTQYF. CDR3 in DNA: TGTGCCAGCAGTTTACTTAGGCTGGATACGCAGTATTTT.

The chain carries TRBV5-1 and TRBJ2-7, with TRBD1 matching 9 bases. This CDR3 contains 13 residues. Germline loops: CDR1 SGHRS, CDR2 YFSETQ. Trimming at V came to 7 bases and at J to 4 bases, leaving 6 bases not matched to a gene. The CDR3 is CASRDRVEYEQYF. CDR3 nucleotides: TGCGCCAGCCGGGACAGGGTTGAGTACGAGCAGTACTTC.

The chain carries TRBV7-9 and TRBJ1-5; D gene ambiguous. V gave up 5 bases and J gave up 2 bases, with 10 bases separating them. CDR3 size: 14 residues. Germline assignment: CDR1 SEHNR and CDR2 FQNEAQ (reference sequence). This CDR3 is CASSPSDGNQPQHF. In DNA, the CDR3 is TGTGCCAGCAGCCCATCTGATGGCAATCAGCCCCAGCATTTT.

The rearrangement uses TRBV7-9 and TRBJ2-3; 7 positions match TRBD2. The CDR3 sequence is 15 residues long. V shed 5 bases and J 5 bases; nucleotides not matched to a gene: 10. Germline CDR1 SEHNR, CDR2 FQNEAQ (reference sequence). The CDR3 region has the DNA TGTGCCAGCAGCGACTCAGCGGGACCGGTAGATACGCAGTATTTT. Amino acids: CASSDSAGPVDTQYF.

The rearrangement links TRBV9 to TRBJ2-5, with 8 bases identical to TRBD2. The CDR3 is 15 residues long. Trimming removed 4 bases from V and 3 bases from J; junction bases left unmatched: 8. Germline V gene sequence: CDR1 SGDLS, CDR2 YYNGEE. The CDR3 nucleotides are TGTGCCAGCAGCCTAGCGGGCAGGCCGAAAGAGACCCAGTACTTC. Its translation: CASSLAGRPKETQYF.

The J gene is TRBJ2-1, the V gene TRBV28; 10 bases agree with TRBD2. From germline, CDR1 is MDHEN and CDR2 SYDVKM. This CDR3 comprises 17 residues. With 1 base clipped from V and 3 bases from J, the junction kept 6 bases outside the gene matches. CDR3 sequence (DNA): TGTGCCAGCAGTTTATTTCTAGCGGGGGAAAACTACAATGAGCAGTTCTTC. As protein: CASSLFLAGENYNEQFF.

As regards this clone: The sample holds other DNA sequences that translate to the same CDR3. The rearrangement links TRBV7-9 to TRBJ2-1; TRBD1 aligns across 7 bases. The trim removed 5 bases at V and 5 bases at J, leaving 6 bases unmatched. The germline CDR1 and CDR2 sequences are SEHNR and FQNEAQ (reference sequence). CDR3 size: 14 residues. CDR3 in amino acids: CASSHRDRNNEQFF. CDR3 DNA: TGTGCCAGCAGCCACCGGGACAGAAACAATGAGCAGTTCTTC.

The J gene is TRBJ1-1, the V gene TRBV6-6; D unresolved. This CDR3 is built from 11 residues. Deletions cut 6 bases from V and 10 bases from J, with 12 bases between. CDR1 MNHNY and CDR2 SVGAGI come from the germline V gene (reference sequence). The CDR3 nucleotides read TGTGCCAGCAGGGAATCAGTTGGAGCTTTCTTT. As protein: CASRESVGAFF.

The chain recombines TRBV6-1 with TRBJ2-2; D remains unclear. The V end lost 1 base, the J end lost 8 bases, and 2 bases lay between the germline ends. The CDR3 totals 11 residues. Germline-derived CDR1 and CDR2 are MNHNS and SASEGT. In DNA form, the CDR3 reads TGTGCCAGCAGTGAAGGGGGGGAGCTGTTTTTT. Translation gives CASSEGGELFF.

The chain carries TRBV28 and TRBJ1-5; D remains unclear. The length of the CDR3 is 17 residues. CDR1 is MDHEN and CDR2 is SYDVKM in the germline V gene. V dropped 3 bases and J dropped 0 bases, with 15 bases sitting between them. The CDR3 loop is CASSFRGTAYSNQPQHF. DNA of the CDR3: TGTGCCAGCAGTTTCCGTGGCACCGCTTATAGCAATCAGCCCCAGCATTTT.

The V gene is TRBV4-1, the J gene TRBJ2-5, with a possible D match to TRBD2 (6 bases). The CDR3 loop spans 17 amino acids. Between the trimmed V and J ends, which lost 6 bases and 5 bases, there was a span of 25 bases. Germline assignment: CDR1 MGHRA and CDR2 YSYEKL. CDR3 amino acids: CASSPPGALEMGETQYF. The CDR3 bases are TGCGCCAGCAGTCCGCCGGGAGCCCTGGAGATGGGCGAGACCCAGTACTTC.

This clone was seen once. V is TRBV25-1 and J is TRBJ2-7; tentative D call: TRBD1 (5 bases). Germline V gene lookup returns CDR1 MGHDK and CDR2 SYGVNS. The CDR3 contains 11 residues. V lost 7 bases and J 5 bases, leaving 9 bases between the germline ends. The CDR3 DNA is TGTGCCAGCACAAGGGGTAACGAGCAGTACTTC. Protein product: CASTRGNEQYF.